This is a list of T cell receptor beta chains from one sample in a study of shared clonotypes between healthy human individuals. TCRdb keeps only in-frame clones here, not all; method: immunoSEQ multiplex PCR. The repertoire holds about 2.3 million clones, 85% to 95% seen once, with about 0.36% in the top ten. Input material: naive CD4+ T cells from PBMCs. The receptor set was obtained from a young man in good health. Some clones in this sample may be carry-over from other donors' samples. Both conserved end residues are part of each CDR3.

v_gene | CDR3aa
TRBV29-1 | CSVEDTLPDRWYQETQYF
TRBV18 | CASQAAGRTYNEQFF
TRBV19 | CASLPGGAETEAFF
TRBV1 | CTSSQGGGGDSTHSSTDTQYF
TRBV4-1 | CASSQSLAGRPEQYF
TRBV29-1 | CSAIGGSNTEAFF
TRBV11-2 | CASIGGGLRKQFF
TRBV7-2 | CASSLVRYGYTF
TRBV28 | CASSWGSGTEAFF
TRBV4-1 | CASSRTGTAKTNYGYTF
TRBV7-2 | CASSPPAGELFF
TRBV4-2 | CASSQGLDRAYGYTF
TRBV9 | CASSGRGGTGELFF
TRBV6-5 | CASSSDRLMGTQYF
TRBV5-6 | CASSLWGQGAAYGYTF
TRBV29-1 | CSVVRGRIWFF
TRBV10-3 | CAISLRDSYEQYF
TRBV5-8 | CASSLGGIGFLSGNTIYF
TRBV5-6 | CASSPNYFRGELFF
TRBV18 | CASSPPTGSVYEQYF
TRBV5-1 | CASSLSGTGGDTQYF
TRBV7-9 | CASSEIPGQGRGTQYF
TRBV21-1 | CASSTGQGEEKGNQPQHF
TRBV2 | CASSILGTGGEKFF
TRBV4-2 | CASSRGGAETYNEQFF
TRBV7-9 | CASSLMEFYEQYF
TRBV6-5 | CASSLGRGISYEQYF
TRBV2 | CASTRDRVETQYF
TRBV4-3 | CASSQDTRLEQYF
TRBV7-8 | CASSLRGFGILTDTQYF
TRBV7-2 | CASSLSGSGGNSYEQYF
TRBV11-2 | CASSLGALNEQFF
TRBV9 | CASSVGPNPYGYTF
TRBV28 | CASSLYQGLLNEQYF
TRBV7-2 | CASSPRALAGNEQFF
TRBV5-1 | CASSLGLAGGEQFF
TRBV7-2 | CASSPGGQRNEKLFF
TRBV9 | CASSVDQSGVGYTF
TRBV9 | CASSAQNGAYEQYF
TRBV2 | CASRGTSGRAYEQYF
TRBV29-1 | CSVGVSGANVLTF
TRBV7-3 | CASSSPTSGRGEQFF
TRBV2 | CASSQTQGNAEAFF
TRBV9 | CASSVGRITGELFF
TRBV20-1 | CSARAYEQYF
TRBV28 | CASSGGASAIYEQYF
TRBV18 | CASSPPSGRATGELFF
TRBV30 | CAWSRNVPPRATNEKLFF
TRBV10-2 | CASSLDVQYTGELFF
TRBV14 | CASSQEQGF
TRBV19 | CASSFAGGRVYEQYF
TRBV7-9 | CATSIRPQDRPSYEQYF